This passage covers 14 T cell receptor beta chains from one sample sequenced in a study of beta chain features in type 1 diabetes. Expressed TCRB transcripts were sequenced because the isolated RNA had all been reverse transcribed beforehand. TCRdb's table, derived via immunoSEQ multiplex PCR, lists solely in-frame clones and lacks some. Of around 300,000 clones detected, 8% appear once; the ten largest clones hold more than 0.9%. The sample comprised central memory CD4+ T cells from blood. These receptors were obtained from a woman under 30 in good health.

This clone was counted between two and nine times. The gene calls are TRBV29-1 and TRBJ1-1; TRBD1 agrees at 8 bases. Germline-derived CDR1 and CDR2 are SQVTM and ANQGSEA. CDR3 length equals 13 residues. J gave up 11 bases and V 6 bases, and 14 bases lay outside the gene matches. The CDR3 DNA sequence: TGCAGCGTAGATTCGACAGGGGAGGAGGTGGCTTTCTTT. Its protein product is CSVDSTGEEVAFF.

This clone came up many times. This chain uses TRBV7-6 with TRBJ2-1; 10 bases fit TRBD1. This CDR3 has 15 amino acids. After removal of 1 base from V and 6 bases from J, the junction contained 3 bases not matched to a gene. The germline gives CDR1 SGHVS, CDR2 FNYEAQ. CDR3 region: CASSLVGQGSNEQFF. The CDR3 nucleotides are TGTGCCAGCAGCTTAGTGGGACAGGGGTCCAATGAGCAGTTCTTC. The whole variable domain, remainder taken from reference TRBV7-6 and TRBJ2-1, is GAGVSQSPRYKVTKRGQDVALRCDPISGHVSLYWYRQALGQGPEFLTYFNYEAQQDKSGLPNDRFSAERPEGSISTLTIQRTEQRDSAMYRCASSLVGQGSNEQFFGPGTRLTVL.

The chain has TRBV5-1 and TRBJ1-1; TRBD1 might be the D (6 bases). Germline V gene data show CDR1 as SGHRS and CDR2 as YFSETQ. With 4 bases removed from V and 11 bases from J, the gap between germline ends came to 24 bases. This CDR3 has 15 residues. The CDR3 region has the DNA TGCGCCAGCAGCCCGATACAGGGACTAGCCCGGCATGCTTTCTTT. Translation gives CASSPIQGLARHAFF.

This clone was seen more than once but under ten times. The genes are TRBV11-2 and TRBJ2-5, with 11 bases identical to TRBD2. The ends lost 5 bases at V and 2 bases at J; junction bases unmatched: 7. Germline V gives CDR1 SGHAT, CDR2 FQNNGV. CDR3 length equals 16 residues. The CDR3 is CASSQRLAGLQETQYF. CDR3 DNA sequence: TGTGCCAGCAGCCAACGACTAGCGGGGTTGCAAGAGACCCAGTACTTC.

This clone was found many times. The rearrangement joins TRBV14 to TRBJ2-7; a possible D gene is TRBD2 (5 bases). The CDR3 has 13 residues. The V gene's germline CDR1 is SGHDN and CDR2 FVKESK. V lost 3 bases and J 7 bases, leaving 13 bases between the germline ends. CDR3: CASSQTFRGEQYF. CDR3 bases: TGTGCCAGCAGCCAGACCTTCCGAGGGGAGCAGTACTTC. The full variable domain, with the rest looked up from reference TRBV14 and TRBJ2-7, is EAGVTQFPSHSVIEKGQTVTLRCDPISGHDNLYWYRRVMGKEIKFLLHFVKESKQDESGMPNNRFLAERTGGTYSTLKVQPAELEDSGVYFCASSQTFRGEQYFGPGTRLTVT.

The gene calls are TRBV4-1 and TRBJ1-2, with D perhaps matching TRBD1 (5 bases). Germline lookup yields CDR1 MGHRA and CDR2 YSYEKL. The length of the CDR3 is 15 residues. The V end was cut by 0 bases, the J end by 4 bases, with 12 bases between. The CDR3 DNA sequence: TGCGCCAGCAGCCAAGAAATGACAGTTTCCTATGGCTACACCTTC. Encoded protein: CASSQEMTVSYGYTF.

The table lists this clone with a few counts. The chain joins TRBV29-1 to TRBJ1-2; D uncertain. Trimming removed 2 bases from V and 12 bases from J, with 10 bases in between. The germline CDR1 and CDR2 sequences are SQVTM and ANQGSEA. The length of the CDR3 is 10 residues. CDR3 residues: CSVETPRDTF. In DNA, the CDR3 is TGCAGCGTTGAAACCCCCCGGGACACCTTC.

This clone was observed a handful of times. V is TRBV15 and J is TRBJ2-3; 10 bases are a match to TRBD2. CDR1 is LNHNV and CDR2 is YYDKDF in the germline V gene (reference sequence). Trimming took 6 bases from V and 1 from J; bases not matched to a gene: 1. This CDR3 comprises 14 residues. The DNA of the CDR3 is TGTGCCACCAGAGCGGGAGGGCGCACAGATACGCAGTATTTT. Translation: CATRAGGRTDTQYF.

Only a few counts were recorded for this clone. This rearrangement joins TRBV28 to TRBJ1-1, with D possibly TRBD1 on 6 matching bases. Trimming shortened V by 8 bases and J by 6 bases, and 19 bases separated the two germline ends. Germline assignment: CDR1 MDHEN and CDR2 SYDVKM. The CDR3 extends over 14 amino acids. CDR3 sequence: CASLTAQGRAEAFF. CDR3 nucleotides: TGTGCCAGCCTCACCGCACAGGGTCGGGCTGAAGCTTTCTTT.

CDR3 residues: CASSLWGGNQPQHF. DNA for the CDR3: TGCGCCAGCAGCTTGTGGGGTGGCAATCAGCCCCAGCATTTT. This chain joins TRBV5-1 and TRBJ1-5; D is unresolved. The CDR3 covers 14 residues. The germline V gene has CDR1 SGHRS and CDR2 YFSETQ. Trimming removed 1 base at V and 2 bases at J, with 7 bases between.

The V call is TRBV5-4, the J call TRBJ2-3; 10 bases are a match to TRBD1. The length of the CDR3 is 15 residues. The germline gives CDR1 SGHNT, CDR2 YYREEE (reference sequence). V lost 4 bases and J lost 4; bases outside the gene matches: 6. The CDR3 DNA reads as TGTGCCAGCAGCGACGGGACAGGGGCGGCAGATACGCAGTATTTT. Encoded protein: CASSDGTGAADTQYF.

This clone appeared a few times. The chain is built from TRBV18 and TRBJ2-7; D gene uncertain. The V gene lost 8 bases and the J gene lost 3 bases, with 20 bases spanning the gap. The germline V gene encodes CDR1 KGHSH and CDR2 LQKENI. The CDR3 loop spans 15 amino acids. The CDR3 loop reads CASTAATERLYEQYF. The CDR3, as DNA: TGTGCCAGCACGGCAGCGACCGAGAGGCTCTACGAGCAGTACTTC.

There are a few counts of this clone. The genes are TRBV29-1 and TRBJ2-7, with D perhaps TRBD2 (6 bases). Germline CDR1 reads SQVTM; CDR2 reads ANQGSEA. This CDR3 is built from 13 residues. The V end lost 7 bases, the J end lost 4 bases, and 17 bases lay between the germline ends. CDR3 sequence reads: CSAGGGWAYEQYF. CDR3 coding DNA: TGCAGCGCAGGTGGGGGGTGGGCTTACGAGCAGTACTTC.

This clone has only a few counts. CDR3 protein: CASSPGQGVLLAKNIQYF. The CDR3, as DNA: TGTGCCAGCAGCCCGGGACAGGGAGTCCTACTAGCCAAAAACATTCAGTACTTC. The V gene is TRBV7-2, the J gene TRBJ2-4, with 9 bases that match TRBD1. After removal of 5 bases from V and 0 bases from J, the junction contained 11 bases not matched to a gene. Per the germline V gene, CDR1 is SGHTA and CDR2 is FQGNSA. The CDR3 contains 18 residues. Full variable domain (outside the CDR3, taken from reference TRBV7-2 and TRBJ2-4): GAGVSQSPSNKVTEKGKDVELRCDPISGHTALYWYRQSLGQGLEFLIYFQGNSAPDKSGLPSDRFSAERTGGSVSTLTIQRTQQEDSAVYLCASSPGQGVLLAKNIQYFGAGTRLSVL.